The 28 T cell receptor beta chains in this list originate from one sample, sequenced in a study of CD4 T cells in relation to SARS-CoV-2 and coronaviruses. These receptors are not linked to any known antigen. Unexposed donor CD4+ T cells date from about 2011-2018, before the COVID-19 pandemic. CD4+ T cells were isolated from the cells after around 10 days of culture. The assay was immunoSEQ multiplex PCR, and TCRdb's table has in-frame clones only and misses some. Here the sample spans 27,000 or so clones, about three quarters being singletons. The material sequenced was CD4+ T cells from PBMCs, cultured in vitro. Every receptor here comes from a human donor in good health.

The chain couples TRBV12-3 or TRBV12-4 to TRBJ1-1; D gene uncertain. V gave up 1 base and J gave up 1 base, with 4 bases separating them. The CDR3 loop spans 13 amino acids. The CDR3 DNA reads as TGTGCCAGCAGTTTAGGGGGGAACACTGAAGCTTTCTTT. This encodes CASSLGGNTEAFF.

This clone turned up a few times. The chain carries TRBV7-2 and TRBJ2-3; D is uncertain. Germline CDR1 is SGHTA and CDR2 is FQGNSA. Between the trimmed V and J ends, which lost 5 bases and 7 bases, there was a span of 10 bases. The CDR3 covers 12 residues. CDR3 DNA sequence: TGTGCCAGCAGCCTTTACCAAAATACGCAGTATTTT. Translating it yields CASSLYQNTQYF.

The V and J genes are TRBV2 and TRBJ2-1; a possible D gene is TRBD1 (6 bases). The length of the CDR3 is 13 residues. Germline V gene sequence: CDR1 SNHLY, CDR2 FYNNEI. V was trimmed by 7 bases and J by 3 bases, leaving 10 bases between them. CDR3 sequence reads: CASNIGGYNEQFF. CDR3 DNA sequence: TGTGCCAGCAACATAGGGGGCTACAATGAGCAGTTCTTC.

DNA for the CDR3: TGCGCCAGCAGCCAAGAAAGGGGAAATAGCAATCAGCCCCAGCATTTT. Translated, it gives CASSQERGNSNQPQHF. The rearrangement uses TRBV4-1 and TRBJ1-5, with TRBD1 as a possible D gene (5 bases). Trimming stripped 0 bases from V and 0 bases from J, with 9 bases between. The CDR3 sequence is 16 residues long. From germline, CDR1 is MGHRA and CDR2 YSYEKL.

V and J are TRBV6-5 and TRBJ1-4, with D uncertain. V was cut by 11 bases and J by 5 bases, with 15 bases left in between. The V gene's germline CDR1 is MNHEY and CDR2 SVGAGI. The CDR3 is 13 amino acids. Here the CDR3 reads CAFLRRENEKLFF. The CDR3 bases are TGTGCCTTCCTCCGACGGGAAAATGAAAAACTGTTTTTT.

The chain employs TRBV7-6 and TRBJ1-2; D gene unclear. Germline values: CDR1 SGHVS, CDR2 FNYEAQ. The V end was cut by 11 bases, the J end by 4 bases, with 8 bases between. The CDR3 runs to 10 residues. CDR3 amino acids: CAPGSYGYTF. The CDR3 nucleotides are TGTGCCCCCGGCAGCTATGGCTACACCTTC.

The V gene is TRBV5-1, the J gene TRBJ2-7; TRBD1 is a possible D gene (5 bases). Germline V gene sequence: CDR1 SGHRS, CDR2 YFSETQ. V lost 4 bases to trimming and J lost 2 bases, with 10 bases between them. The CDR3 covers 13 residues. This chain's CDR3 is CASSPTGPYEQYF. CDR3 DNA: TGCGCCAGCAGCCCCACAGGACCCTACGAGCAGTACTTC.

The chain joins TRBV21-1 to TRBJ1-2. TRBV21-1 constitutes a pseudogene. CDR3 size: 10 residues. The CDR3 sequence is CASTNYGYTF. DNA for the CDR3: TGTGCCAGCACGAACTATGGCTACACCTTC.

This clone was seen a handful of times. The gene calls are TRBV19 and TRBJ2-2, with D perhaps matching TRBD1 (5 bases). The ends were cut back, 7 bases at V and 1 base at J, with 10 bases in the middle. Germline-derived CDR1 and CDR2 are LNHDA and SQIVND (reference sequence). This CDR3 region has 14 residues. Here the CDR3 DNA reads TGTGCCAGTACCATGGGGCGGAACACCGGGGAGCTGTTTTTT. Its translation is CASTMGRNTGELFF.

This rearrangement joins TRBV2 to TRBJ2-2; D perhaps matches TRBD1 (5 bases). The V gene lost 3 bases and the J gene lost 4 bases, with 12 bases spanning the gap. This CDR3 is 15 amino acids long. CDR1 SNHLY and CDR2 FYNNEI come from the germline V gene. CDR3 DNA sequence: TGTGCCAGCAGTGACAAAGGGGCCCTCACCGGGGAGCTGTTTTTT. Translation: CASSDKGALTGELFF.

The genes are TRBV5-6 and TRBJ2-5; D possibly corresponds to TRBD2 (5 bases). Between the trimmed V and J ends, which lost 6 bases and 5 bases, there was a span of 20 bases. Germline V gene sequence: CDR1 SGHDT, CDR2 YYEEEE. The CDR3 covers 15 residues. DNA of the CDR3: TGTGCCAGCACACTGGGGAGCGGATTTGGGGAGACCCAGTACTTC. Translating gives CASTLGSGFGETQYF. Filled out from reference TRBV5-6 and TRBJ2-5, the complete variable domain reads DAGVTQSPTHLIKTRGQQVTLRCSPKSGHDTVSWYQQALGQGPQFIFQYYEEEERQRGNFPDRFSGHQFPNYSSELNVNALLLGDSALYLCASTLGSGFGETQYFGPGTRLLVL.

The sample holds a few counts of this clone. This chain uses TRBV18 with TRBJ2-5; tentative D call: TRBD2 (5 bases). The CDR3 contains 13 residues. Germline lookup yields CDR1 KGHSH and CDR2 LQKENI. Between the trimmed V and J ends, which lost 3 bases and 3 bases, there was a span of 8 bases. The CDR3: CASSPAGKETQYF. CDR3 DNA sequence: TGTGCCAGCTCACCGGCGGGTAAAGAGACCCAGTACTTC.

The chain combines TRBV19 with TRBJ1-4; D gene unclear. Germline values: CDR1 LNHDA, CDR2 SQIVND (reference sequence). The V and J ends lost 5 bases and 0 bases respectively, with 10 bases between them. This CDR3 has 15 residues. CDR3 protein: CASSAGGTTNEKLFF. The CDR3 nucleotides are TGTGCCAGTAGTGCTGGAGGGACAACTAATGAAAAACTGTTTTTT.

This rearrangement joins TRBV12-3 or TRBV12-4 to TRBJ1-2; perhaps TRBD1 as D (5 bases). The V gene lost 5 bases and the J gene lost 5 bases, with 12 bases spanning the gap. This CDR3 contains 13 residues. CDR3 amino acids: CASSAGQGYGYTF. The CDR3 nucleotides are TGTGCCAGCAGTGCCGGGCAGGGATATGGCTACACCTTC.

CDR3 sequence: CASSPQETQYF. For the CDR3, the DNA is TGTGCCAGCAGTCCCCAAGAGACCCAGTACTTC. The rearrangement links TRBV27 to TRBJ2-5; D ambiguous. V was clipped by 5 bases and J by 1 base, with 2 bases between them. Germline loops: CDR1 MNHEY, CDR2 SMNVEV (reference sequence). CDR3 length: 11 residues.

V and J are TRBV4-3 and TRBJ1-2; D is unclear. The CDR3 spans 15 residues. V shed 0 bases and J shed 0 bases, with 8 bases lying between them. In germline, CDR1 is LGHNA, CDR2 YSLEER. CDR3 loop: CASSQDLSANYGYTF. CDR3 in DNA: TGCGCCAGCAGCCAAGATTTGTCAGCTAACTATGGCTACACCTTC.

In DNA form, the CDR3 reads TGTGCCAGCAGCTACCGAAGGGCAGGGGAAATCGACATTCAGTACTTC. Amino acids: CASSYRRAGEIDIQYF. This sequence joins TRBV7-2 and TRBJ2-4; D perhaps matches TRBD1 (6 bases). The CDR3 consists of 16 residues. V was trimmed by 4 bases and J by 8 bases, leaving 21 bases between them. Germline CDR1 SGHTA, CDR2 FQGNSA.

The rearrangement uses TRBV5-1 and TRBJ2-2; the D call may be TRBD1 or TRBD2 (5 bases each). V was clipped by 5 bases and J by 0 bases, with 11 bases between them. Germline CDR1 is SGHRS and CDR2 is YFSETQ. The CDR3 sequence is 15 residues long. The CDR3 DNA sequence: TGCGCCAGCAGTCCCGGGACCACGAACACCGGGGAGCTGTTTTTT. It translates to CASSPGTTNTGELFF.

This clone appeared once. J is TRBJ2-5 and V is TRBV7-9, with 8 bases fitting TRBD1. The V gene end was trimmed by 3 bases and the J gene end by 0 bases; junction bases not matched to a gene: 9. The germline V gene encodes CDR1 SEHNR and CDR2 FQNEAQ (reference sequence). CDR3 length equals 17 residues. CDR3 protein: CASSLARQGSNQETQYF. CDR3 nucleotide sequence: TGTGCCAGCAGCTTGGCCCGACAGGGGTCGAACCAAGAGACCCAGTACTTC.

Only a few counts were recorded for this clone. The chain uses TRBV18 and TRBJ2-2; D may be TRBD2 (5 bases). V lost 3 bases and J 1 base, leaving 15 bases between the germline ends. The germline gives CDR1 KGHSH, CDR2 LQKENI. The CDR3 is made up of 17 amino acids. The CDR3 here is CASSPVFGGMNTGELFF. CDR3 nucleotides: TGTGCCAGCTCACCCGTCTTCGGAGGAATGAACACCGGGGAGCTGTTTTTT.

This chain links TRBV7-3 with TRBJ1-2; TRBD1 aligns across 7 bases. The CDR3 is 14 amino acids. V shed 5 bases, J shed 8 bases, and the junction held 11 bases outside the gene matches. Per germline, CDR1 SGHTA and CDR2 FQGTGA. CDR3 sequence: CASSTPEQGRGYTF. DNA of the CDR3: TGTGCCAGCAGCACCCCGGAACAGGGGCGAGGCTACACCTTC.

This clone was picked up a small number of times. The V call is TRBV6-5, the J call TRBJ1-6; 10 positions agree with TRBD1. CDR1 MNHEY and CDR2 SVGAGI come from the germline V gene. After removal of 5 bases from V and 14 bases from J, the junction contained 9 bases not matched to a gene. This CDR3 is built from 14 residues. As DNA, the CDR3 is TGTGCCAGCAGTCTGGACAGGGGGGATTTGGCCCTCCACTTT. Translated, it gives CASSLDRGDLALHF.

The CDR3 DNA is TGTGCCAGCAGCCAAGATTACGGGACTCCCGAAGCTTTCTTT. This gives the protein CASSQDYGTPEAFF. The chain links TRBV14 to TRBJ1-1; a possible D gene is TRBD1 (5 bases). Trimming took off 0 bases at V and 8 bases at J, with 13 bases between the two ends. Per the germline V gene, CDR1 is SGHDN and CDR2 is FVKESK. CDR3 size: 14 residues.

This chain joins TRBV6-5 and TRBJ2-5; 9 bases are shared with TRBD1. Looked up from germline, CDR1 is MNHEY and CDR2 is SVGAGI. This CDR3 has 13 amino acids. V was pared by 6 bases and J by 5 bases, with 4 bases of the junction left unmatched. CDR3 in amino acids: CASRDGQGETQYF. In nucleotides, the CDR3 is TGTGCCAGCAGAGATGGACAGGGGGAGACCCAGTACTTC.

The genes are TRBV5-4 and TRBJ2-2; 8 bases are a match to TRBD1. The CDR3 is 16 residues long. The germline CDR1 and CDR2 sequences are SGHNT and YYREEE (reference sequence). With 4 bases clipped from V and 0 bases from J, the junction kept 5 bases outside the gene matches. CDR3 sequence (DNA): TGTGCCAGCAGCGATGGGACAGGACCGAACACCGGGGAGCTGTTTTTT. Translated, it gives CASSDGTGPNTGELFF. The whole variable domain, remainder taken from reference TRBV5-4 and TRBJ2-2, is ETGVTQSPTHLIKTRGQQVTLRCSSQSGHNTVSWYQQALGQGPQFIFQYYREEENGRGNFPPRFSGLQFPNYSSELNVNALELDDSALYLCASSDGTGPNTGELFFGEGSRLTVL.

This chain uses TRBV3-1 (or the pseudogene TRBV3-2) with TRBJ1-5; no definite D call. The CDR3 contains 11 residues. Trimming stripped 5 bases from V and 4 bases from J, with 3 bases between. Germline V gene sequence: CDR1 LGHDT, CDR2 YNNKEL (reference sequence). CDR3 residues: CASSVNQPQHF. The CDR3 nucleotides are TGTGCCAGCAGCGTAAATCAGCCCCAGCATTTT.

V is TRBV7-9 and J is TRBJ1-1; possible D gene TRBD1, 6 bases. Germline loops: CDR1 SEHNR, CDR2 FQNEAQ (reference sequence). The CDR3 totals 14 residues. Deletions cut 3 bases from V and 7 bases from J, with 15 bases between. CDR3 nucleotides: TGTGCCAGCAGCTTTGGAGGGGGAAGCGGTGAAGCTTTCTTT. Translating gives CASSFGGGSGEAFF.

This chain links TRBV6-2 or TRBV6-3 with TRBJ1-1; perhaps TRBD1 as D (6 bases). Germline values: CDR1 MNHEY, CDR2 SVGEGT. Trimming stripped 5 bases from V and 11 bases from J, with 18 bases between. The CDR3 consists of 13 residues. The CDR3 loop is CASSPLRTGSAFF. The CDR3 nucleotides are TGTGCCAGCAGTCCCCTCCGAACAGGGTCGGCTTTCTTT.